This passage covers 16 T cell receptor beta chains from one sample sequenced in a study of T-cell memory formation after mild COVID-19. TCRdb re-analysed the 5' RACE reads in MiXCR, keeping a single row per CDR3 protein. This table holds about half a million distinct CDR3 sequences, around a sixth found once. Source material: PBMCs or a T cell subset sorted from them (not recorded which). These receptors all come from an adult woman who had mild COVID-19 (a few samples of this study predate the infection). Cell type and time point are not known.

This sequence joins TRBV5-6 and TRBJ2-1, with a possible D match to TRBD1 (6 bases). Germline V lookup: CDR1 SGHDT, CDR2 YYEEEE. There are 14 residues in the CDR3. V lost 4 bases, J lost 5 bases, and 13 bases lay in between. The CDR3 region is CASSPGNRDNEQFF. Written as DNA, the CDR3 is TGTGCCAGCAGCCCGGGGAACAGGGACAATGAGCAGTTCTTC.

Only a few counts were recorded for this clonotype. This chain uses TRBV11-2 with TRBJ2-7; D is perhaps TRBD1 or TRBD2 (6 bases each). Germline V gene lookup returns CDR1 SGHAT and CDR2 FQNNGV. Between the trimmed V and J ends, which lost 0 bases and 2 bases, there was a span of 20 bases. The CDR3 sequence is 18 residues long. CDR3 sequence reads: CASSLDSLVPGATYEQYF. CDR3 sequence (DNA): TGTGCCAGCAGCTTAGATAGTTTGGTCCCGGGGGCCACCTACGAGCAGTACTTC.

Only a few counts were recorded for this clonotype. This chain connects TRBV4-1 to TRBJ2-1; 9 nucleotides line up with TRBD2. Germline V gives CDR1 MGHRA, CDR2 YSYEKL. The CDR3 consists of 15 residues. V dropped 3 bases and J dropped 7; count of bases not matched to a gene: 7. The CDR3 region is CASSQGQLAGNEQFF. The CDR3 DNA sequence: TGCGCCAGCAGCCAGGGCCAACTAGCGGGTAATGAGCAGTTCTTC.

This chain links TRBV27 with TRBJ2-6; no clear D. Trimming removed 6 bases at V and 0 bases at J, with 6 bases between. The CDR3 spans 14 residues. Germline CDR1 is MNHEY and CDR2 is SMNVEV (reference sequence). The CDR3 spells CASRGFSGANVLTF. The DNA of the CDR3 is TGTGCCAGCAGGGGTTTCTCTGGGGCCAACGTCCTGACTTTC.

The chain combines TRBV5-4 with TRBJ2-7, with D perhaps matching TRBD1 (5 bases). In germline, CDR1 is SGHNT, CDR2 YYREEE (reference sequence). This CDR3 has 15 residues. Trimming left V 0 bases short and J 2 bases short, with 12 bases between. The CDR3 DNA reads TGTGCCAGCAGCTTGGACAGGTCCTCTACCTACGAGCAGTACTTC. As protein: CASSLDRSSTYEQYF.

This clonotype was picked up a small number of times. The rearrangement uses TRBV6-2 or TRBV6-3 and TRBJ2-1, with TRBD1 matching 9 bases. The CDR3 runs to 15 residues. V shed 0 bases, J shed 5 bases, and the junction held 2 bases outside the gene matches. Germline loops: CDR1 MNHEY, CDR2 SVGEGT. In DNA form, the CDR3 reads TGTGCCAGCAGTTACTCGGGACAGGGTAACAATGAGCAGTTCTTC. Its translation is CASSYSGQGNNEQFF.

The CDR3 DNA sequence: TGTGCCAGTAGTATAGGCGGAAGCTTAAATCAGCCCCAGCATTTT. Translated: CASSIGGSLNQPQHF. The chain is built from TRBV19 and TRBJ1-5; no reliable D call. V dropped 1 base and J dropped 4 bases, with 11 bases sitting between them. CDR1 and CDR2 (germline): LNHDA, SQIVND (reference sequence). CDR3 length: 15 residues.

This clonotype was counted between two and nine times. This chain uses TRBV2 with TRBJ1-6; D possibly corresponds to TRBD1 (5 bases). Between the trimmed V and J ends, which lost 4 bases and 2 bases, there was a span of 6 bases. The CDR3 runs to 14 residues. CDR1 and CDR2 (germline): SNHLY, FYNNEI. This CDR3 is CASSGGAYNSPLHF. The CDR3 bases are TGTGCCAGCAGTGGGGGGGCCTATAATTCACCCCTCCACTTT.

The chain uses TRBV30 and TRBJ2-3; 7 bases map to TRBD2. Trimming removed 2 bases from V and 7 bases from J; junction bases left unmatched: 9. Germline-derived CDR1 and CDR2 are GTSNPN and SVGIG (reference sequence). CDR3 size: 14 residues. The CDR3 loop is CAWSRQGGAYTQYF. In DNA form, the CDR3 reads TGTGCCTGGAGTCGGCAGGGAGGGGCATATACGCAGTATTTT.

This clonotype was counted between two and nine times. The J gene is TRBJ2-3, the V gene TRBV9, with TRBD2 matching over 7 bases. The CDR3 length is 15 residues. Germline CDR1 reads SGDLS; CDR2 reads YYNGEE. J gave up 1 base and V 4 bases, and 6 bases lay outside the gene matches. The CDR3 nucleotides are TGTGCCAGCAGCCGAAGGCTAGCGGGCACAGATACGCAGTATTTT. Amino acids: CASSRRLAGTDTQYF.

The chain uses TRBV11-3 and TRBJ2-1; D is perhaps TRBD1 (5 bases). CDR3 length: 13 amino acids. In germline, CDR1 is SGHNT, CDR2 YENEEA. The ends were cut back, 3 bases at V and 9 bases at J, with 12 bases in the middle. The CDR3 DNA reads TGTGCCAGCAGCTTCACGACAGTCCTTGAGCAGTTCTTC. As protein: CASSFTTVLEQFF. Combining the CDR3 with reference TRBV11-3 and TRBJ2-1 gives the whole variable domain EAGVVQSPRYKIIEKKQPVAFWCNPISGHNTLYWYLQNLGQGPELLIRYENEEAVDDSQLPKDRFSAERLKGVDSTLKIQPAELGDSAVYLCASSFTTVLEQFFGPGTRLTVL.

The chain employs TRBV20-1 and TRBJ2-5, with TRBD1 matching over 7 bases. V shed 1 base and J 3 bases; nucleotides not matched to a gene: 5. This CDR3 comprises 14 residues. CDR1 is DFQATT and CDR2 is SNEGSKA in the germline V gene (reference sequence). CDR3 in DNA: TGCAGTGCTAGAGCTGACAGGGCCAAAGAGACCCAGTACTTC. It is translated as CSARADRAKETQYF.

The chain couples TRBV7-9 to TRBJ1-4; 7 nucleotides line up with TRBD1. V shed 5 bases and J 6 bases; nucleotides not matched to a gene: 6. Germline V CDR1 and CDR2: SEHNR, FQNEAQ (reference sequence). The CDR3 runs to 14 residues. The CDR3 nucleotides are TGTGCCAGCAGCACCTTCGGGACAGATGAAAAACTGTTTTTT. Its translation: CASSTFGTDEKLFF.

The chain carries TRBV5-1 and TRBJ1-2, with D unclear. V lost 0 bases, J lost 8 bases, and 11 bases lay in between. Germline V lookup: CDR1 SGHRS, CDR2 YFSETQ. This CDR3 has 13 residues. CDR3 DNA: TGCGCCAGCAGCTTGGCCGGGAGATGGGGCTACACCTTC. Residues: CASSLAGRWGYTF.

The rearrangement links TRBV14 to TRBJ1-1, with no clear D. Trimming removed 0 bases at V and 5 bases at J, with 10 bases between. CDR1 and CDR2 (germline): SGHDN, FVKESK. The length of the CDR3 is 14 residues. The CDR3 is CASSQDIGVTEAFF. Here the CDR3 DNA reads TGTGCCAGCAGCCAAGATATTGGGGTGACTGAAGCTTTCTTT.

The chain links TRBV20-1 to TRBJ1-4; D call uncertain. Germline V gene lookup returns CDR1 DFQATT and CDR2 SNEGSKA (reference sequence). V was clipped by 3 bases and J by 0 bases, with 14 bases between them. There are 16 residues in the CDR3. The CDR3 region has the DNA TGCAGTGCTAGGGGGTTCGGGAGAGCAACTAATGAAAAACTGTTTTTT. Its protein is CSARGFGRATNEKLFF.